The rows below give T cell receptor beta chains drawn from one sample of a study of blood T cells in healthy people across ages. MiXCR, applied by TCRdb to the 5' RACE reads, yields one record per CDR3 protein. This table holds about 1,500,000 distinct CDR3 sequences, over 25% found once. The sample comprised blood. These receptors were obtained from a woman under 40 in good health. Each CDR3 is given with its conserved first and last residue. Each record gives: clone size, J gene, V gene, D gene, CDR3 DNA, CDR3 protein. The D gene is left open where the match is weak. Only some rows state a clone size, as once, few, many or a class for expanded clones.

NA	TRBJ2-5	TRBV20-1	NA	TGCAGTGCTGCAGCGGCGGGGAACGGGCTACAAGAGACCCAGTACTTC	CSAAAAGNGLQETQYF
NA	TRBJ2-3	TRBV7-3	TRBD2	TGTGCCAGCAGCTTAATCTCCCCAGCGGGGGGTACAGATACGCAGTATTTT	CASSLISPAGGTDTQYF
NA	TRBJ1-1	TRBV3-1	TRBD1	TGTGCCAGCAGCCAAGATTTCACAGGGGGTTTTGGAGCTTTCTTT	CASSQDFTGGFGAFF
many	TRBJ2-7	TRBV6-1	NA	TGTGCCAGCAGTCGCCCGTCGATGGCGGGGGCGTCCTACGAGCAGTACTTC	CASSRPSMAGASYEQYF
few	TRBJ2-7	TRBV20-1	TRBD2	TGCAGTGCGCCAACTAGCGGGAGTCTGTCCGAGCAGTACTTC	CSAPTSGSLSEQYF
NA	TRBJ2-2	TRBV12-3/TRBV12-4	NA	TGTGCCAGCAGACTGGGCCCTAACACCGGGGAGCTGTTTTTT	CASRLGPNTGELFF
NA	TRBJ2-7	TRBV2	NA	TGTGCCAGCAGTGAAAGCACAGCTCAGGACGAGCAGTACTTC	CASSESTAQDEQYF
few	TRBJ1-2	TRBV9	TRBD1	TGTGCCAGCAGCAAGGACAGGGAATGGGGTGGCTACACCTTC	CASSKDREWGGYTF
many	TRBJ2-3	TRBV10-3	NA	TGTGCCATCAGTGAGGGCGTTAATTCCGCAGATACGCAGTATTTT	CAISEGVNSADTQYF
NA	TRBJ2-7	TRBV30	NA	TGTGCCTGGACGGGGCAGGGTGAAGAGCGGTACTTC	CAWTGQGEERYF
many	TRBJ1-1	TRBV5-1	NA	TGTGCCAGCAGTTTACGAACAGCCAACACTGAAGCTTTCTTT	CASSLRTANTEAFF
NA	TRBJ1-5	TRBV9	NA	TGTACCAGCAGCGTGGACCCTTATAGCAATCAGCCCCAGCATTTT	CTSSVDPYSNQPQHF
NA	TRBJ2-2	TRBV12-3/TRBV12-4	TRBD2	TGTGCCAGCAGTTCCGGGACTAGGGTACCCGGGAAGCTGTTTTTT	CASSSGTRVPGKLFF
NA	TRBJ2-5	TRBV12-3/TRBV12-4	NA	TGTGCCAGCAGTTTAGCGCAGGATAGCTGGGAGACCCAGTACTTC	CASSLAQDSWETQYF
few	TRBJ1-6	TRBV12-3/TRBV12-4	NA	TGTGCCAGCACCCCGGACAGTACCTATAATTCACCCCTCCACTTT	CASTPDSTYNSPLHF
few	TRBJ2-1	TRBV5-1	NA	TGCGCCAGCAGCTTCTTGGGACGGAACAATGAGCAGTTCTTC	CASSFLGRNNEQFF
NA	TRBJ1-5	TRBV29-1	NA	TGCAGCGTTGGGGGCGGCTTGGGGCCCCAGCATTTT	CSVGGGLGPQHF
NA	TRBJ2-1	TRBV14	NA	TGTGCCAGCAGCCATCAGGGAAAAATCAACAATGAGCAGTTCTTC	CASSHQGKINNEQFF
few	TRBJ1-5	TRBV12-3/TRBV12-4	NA	TGTGCCAGCAGTTTGTGGGACAGCAATCAGCCCCAGCATTTT	CASSLWDSNQPQHF
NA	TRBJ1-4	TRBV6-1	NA	TGTGCCAGCCTCAACCGGGGGGGAACTAATGAAAAACTGTTTTTT	CASLNRGGTNEKLFF